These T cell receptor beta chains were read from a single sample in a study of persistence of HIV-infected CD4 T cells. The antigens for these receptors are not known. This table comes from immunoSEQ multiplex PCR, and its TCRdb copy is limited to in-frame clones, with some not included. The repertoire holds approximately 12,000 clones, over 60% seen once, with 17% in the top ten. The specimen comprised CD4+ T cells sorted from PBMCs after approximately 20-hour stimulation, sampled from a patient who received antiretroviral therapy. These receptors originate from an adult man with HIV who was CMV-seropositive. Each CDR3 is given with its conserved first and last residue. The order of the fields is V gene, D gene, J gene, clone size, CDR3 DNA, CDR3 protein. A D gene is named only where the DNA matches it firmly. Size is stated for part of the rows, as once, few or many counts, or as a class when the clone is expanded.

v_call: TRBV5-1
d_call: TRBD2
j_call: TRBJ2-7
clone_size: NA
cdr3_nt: TGCGCCAGCAGCTTGGAGTCAGGGACTATGCACGAGCAGTACTTC
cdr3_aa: CASSLESGTMHEQYF

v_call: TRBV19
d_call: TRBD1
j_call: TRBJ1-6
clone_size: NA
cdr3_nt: TGTGCCAGCAGGGGGCTCGTTAATTCACCCCTCCACTTT
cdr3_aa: CASRGLVNSPLHF

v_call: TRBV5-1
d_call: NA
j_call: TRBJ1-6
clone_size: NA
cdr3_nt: TGCGCCAGCAGCTTGCGGGGGAAGGTTGATTCACCCCTCCACTTT
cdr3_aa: CASSLRGKVDSPLHF

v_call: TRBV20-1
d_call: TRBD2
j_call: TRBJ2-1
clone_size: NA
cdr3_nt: TGCAGTGCTGGGAGGGACCTGCGGGCATTCTTC
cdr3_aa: CSAGRDLRAFF

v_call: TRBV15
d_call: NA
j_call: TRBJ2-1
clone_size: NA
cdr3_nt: TGTGCCACCAGCAGAGATCTAGCGACCTACAATGAGCAGTTCTTC
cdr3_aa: CATSRDLATYNEQFF

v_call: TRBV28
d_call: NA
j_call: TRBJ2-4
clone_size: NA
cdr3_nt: TGTGCCAGCAGGGAATACAGGGATGGCAAAAACATTCAGTACTTC
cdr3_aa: CASREYRDGKNIQYF

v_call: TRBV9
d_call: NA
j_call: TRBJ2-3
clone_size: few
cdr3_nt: TGTGCCAGCAGCGTGGACAGCCAAGATACGCAGTATTTT
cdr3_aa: CASSVDSQDTQYF

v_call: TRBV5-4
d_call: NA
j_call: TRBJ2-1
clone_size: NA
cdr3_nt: TGTGCCAGCAGCTTCCTAAGTAGTGATGAGCAGTTCTTC
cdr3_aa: CASSFLSSDEQFF

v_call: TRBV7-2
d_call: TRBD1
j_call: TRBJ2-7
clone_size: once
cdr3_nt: TGTGCCAGCAGCTCCGGACAGGGGGCATCCTACGAGCAGTACTTC
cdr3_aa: CASSSGQGASYEQYF

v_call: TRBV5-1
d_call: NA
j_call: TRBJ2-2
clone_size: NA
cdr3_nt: TGCGCCAGCAGCCAGGAACTCACCGGGGAGCTGTTTTTT
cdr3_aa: CASSQELTGELFF

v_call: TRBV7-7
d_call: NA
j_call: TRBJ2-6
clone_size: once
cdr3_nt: TGTGCCAGCAGCTTAGGTACTGGGGCCAACGTCCTGACTTTC
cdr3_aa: CASSLGTGANVLTF

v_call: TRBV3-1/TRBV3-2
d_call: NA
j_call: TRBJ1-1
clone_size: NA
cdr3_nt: TGTGCCAGCAGCCAAGACCTAAAGAGGGCGGCTTTCTTT
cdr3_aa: CASSQDLKRAAFF

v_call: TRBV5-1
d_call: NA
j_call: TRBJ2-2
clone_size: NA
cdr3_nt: TGCGCCAGCAGCCCAGGGGGAGGTGACACCGGGGAGCTGTTTTTT
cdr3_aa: CASSPGGGDTGELFF

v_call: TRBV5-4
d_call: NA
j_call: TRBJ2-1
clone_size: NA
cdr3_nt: TGTGCCAGCAGCTTGGCCGCAGGCAACGAGCAGTTCTTC
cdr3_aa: CASSLAAGNEQFF

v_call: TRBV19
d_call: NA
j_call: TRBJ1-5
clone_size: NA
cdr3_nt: TGTGCCAGTAGTATTAGGGGGAATCAGCCCCAGCATTTT
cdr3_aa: CASSIRGNQPQHF

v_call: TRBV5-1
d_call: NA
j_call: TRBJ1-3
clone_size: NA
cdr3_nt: TGCGCCAGCAGCTTGGGGGAGGGACGTCTATTTTATGGAAACACCATATATTTT
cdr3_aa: CASSLGEGRLFYGNTIYF

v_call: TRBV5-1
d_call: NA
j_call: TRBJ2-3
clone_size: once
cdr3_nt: TGCGCCAGCAGCTTTACCCAGCGACAAGATACGCAGTATTTT
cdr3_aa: CASSFTQRQDTQYF

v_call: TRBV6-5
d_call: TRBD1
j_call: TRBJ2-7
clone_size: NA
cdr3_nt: TGTGCCAGCAGTTCGACAGGGTACGAGCAGTACTTC
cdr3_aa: CASSSTGYEQYF

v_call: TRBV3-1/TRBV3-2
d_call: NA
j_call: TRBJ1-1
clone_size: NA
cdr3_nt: TGTGCCAGCAGCCAACTGCTGAGATTTAACACTGAAGCTTTCTTT
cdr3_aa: CASSQLLRFNTEAFF

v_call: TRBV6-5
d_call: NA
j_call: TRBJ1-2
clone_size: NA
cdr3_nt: TGTGCCAGCAGAATAAGGGTTGGCGGCTACACCTTC
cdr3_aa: CASRIRVGGYTF

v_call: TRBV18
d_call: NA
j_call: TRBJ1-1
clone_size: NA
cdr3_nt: TGTGCCAGCTCATCTGCAACGAACACTGAAGCTTTCTTT
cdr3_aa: CASSSATNTEAFF

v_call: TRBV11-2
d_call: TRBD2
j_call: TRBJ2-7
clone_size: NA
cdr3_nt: TGTGCCAGCAGCATAGAGCGGGGAGAGCAGTACTTC
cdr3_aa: CASSIERGEQYF

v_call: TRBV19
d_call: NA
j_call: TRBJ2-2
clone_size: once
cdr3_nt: TGTGCCAGTAGAAAAGGGGGGCAGGGCGCGAACACCGGGGAGCTGTTTTTT
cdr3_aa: CASRKGGQGANTGELFF